This TCR beta chain was sequenced in a study of control samples from healthy donors and cancer patients. The repertoire was sequenced with immunoSEQ multiplex PCR; TCRdb's copy has only in-frame clones and lacks some. The sample holds some 74,000 clones; approximately 91% are singletons and the top ten take roughly 5%. Material for sequencing was blood. This clonotype was sampled from a woman between 50 and 59 years old in good health.

The DNA for the CDR3 is TGTGCCAGCAGCTTAGCGAGCGGGACAGGGGGGTACAATGAGCAGTTCTTC. It codes for CASSLASGTGGYNEQFF. This chain links TRBV7-2 with TRBJ2-1, with 11 bases fitting TRBD1. This CDR3 contains 17 residues. The V gene end was trimmed by 0 bases and the J gene end by 4 bases; junction bases not matched to a gene: 5. Germline V gene lookup returns CDR1 SGHTA and CDR2 FQGNSA.